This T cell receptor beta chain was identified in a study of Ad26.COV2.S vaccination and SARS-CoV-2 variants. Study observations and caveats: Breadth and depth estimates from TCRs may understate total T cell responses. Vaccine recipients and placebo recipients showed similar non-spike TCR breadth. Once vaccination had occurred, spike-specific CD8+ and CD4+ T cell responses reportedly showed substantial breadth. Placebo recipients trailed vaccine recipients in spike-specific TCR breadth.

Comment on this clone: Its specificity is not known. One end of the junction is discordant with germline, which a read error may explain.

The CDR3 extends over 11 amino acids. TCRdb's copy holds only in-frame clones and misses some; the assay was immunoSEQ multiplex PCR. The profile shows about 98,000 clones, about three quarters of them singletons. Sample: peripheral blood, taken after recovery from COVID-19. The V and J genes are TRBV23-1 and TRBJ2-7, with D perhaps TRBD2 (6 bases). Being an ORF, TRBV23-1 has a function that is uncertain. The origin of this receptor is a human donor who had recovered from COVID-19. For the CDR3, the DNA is TGCGCCATAGGGGAGCGGGTGGGGGTAGGCTTC. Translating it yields CAIGERVGVGF.